Detailed here is one T cell receptor beta chain. Its target is not known. The entry originates in a study of cytomegalovirus exposure and HLA in healthy donors. General study findings and limits: What a later analysis showed was that several of the most significant clusters appeared linked to common viral pathogens. Overall, around 150 TCR beta chains were annotated as cytomegalovirus-associated.

The CDR3 covers 15 residues. Germline loops: CDR1 MNHNY, CDR2 SVGAGI (reference sequence). V gave up 6 bases and J gave up 0 bases, with 14 bases separating them. PCR involved 60 Vbeta and 13 Jbeta primers. Profiled with immunoSEQ multiplex PCR; TCRdb holds only in-frame clones, not every one. The sample records 130,000 to 150,000 clones, 80% being singletons. The specimen sequenced was PBMCs. The gene calls are TRBV6-6 and TRBJ1-2; D is unresolved. The receptor's source is a man aged 25-40 years in good health and CMV-seronegative. Here the CDR3 DNA reads TGTGCCAGCAGCGACCGGGGAACCTCTAACTATGGCTACACCTTC. Translating it yields CASSDRGTSNYGYTF.